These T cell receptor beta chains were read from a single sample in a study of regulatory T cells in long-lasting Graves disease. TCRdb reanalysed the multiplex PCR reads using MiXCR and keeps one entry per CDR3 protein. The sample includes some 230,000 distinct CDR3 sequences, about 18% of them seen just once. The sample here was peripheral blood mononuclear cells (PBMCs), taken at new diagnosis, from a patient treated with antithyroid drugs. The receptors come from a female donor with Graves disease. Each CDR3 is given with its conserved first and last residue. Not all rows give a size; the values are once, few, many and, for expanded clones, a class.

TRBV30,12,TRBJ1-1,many,CACNDWNTEAFF
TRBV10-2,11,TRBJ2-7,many,CASMGGYEQYF
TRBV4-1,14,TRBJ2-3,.,CASSQRGGADTQYF
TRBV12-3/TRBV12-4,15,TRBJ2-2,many,CASHLGRKNTGELFF
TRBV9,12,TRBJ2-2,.,CASSVQTGELFF
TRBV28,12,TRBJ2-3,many,CASGSGADTQYF
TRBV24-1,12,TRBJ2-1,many,CATNSETDEQFF
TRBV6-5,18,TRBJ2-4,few,CASSYRTGTGKAKNIQYF
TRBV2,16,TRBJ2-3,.,CAIRGGRAKVADTQYF
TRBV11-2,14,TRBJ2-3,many,CASRPTGITDTQYF
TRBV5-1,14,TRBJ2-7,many,CASSLPLAGDEQYF
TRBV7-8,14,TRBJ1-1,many,CASSLVGLRGTAFF
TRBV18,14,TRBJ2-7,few,CASSSGQVLGEQYF
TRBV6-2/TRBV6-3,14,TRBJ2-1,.,CASSEVGLGNEQFF
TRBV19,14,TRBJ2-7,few,CASSSTANSYEQYF
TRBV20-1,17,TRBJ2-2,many,CSASPGVSGGSAGELFF
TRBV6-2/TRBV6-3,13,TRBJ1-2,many,CASSYTGSYGYTF
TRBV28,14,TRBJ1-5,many,CASSSPSGGQPQHF
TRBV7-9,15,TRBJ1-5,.,CASSLGDSSNQPQHF
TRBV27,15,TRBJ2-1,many,CASSFGTREGNEQFF
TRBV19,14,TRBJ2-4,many,CAREIGSRKNIQYF
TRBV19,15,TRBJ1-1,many,CASRGQGALNTEAFF
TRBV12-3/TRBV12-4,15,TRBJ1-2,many,CASSPTTGESHGYTF
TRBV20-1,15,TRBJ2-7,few,CSARVGQGSGYEQYF
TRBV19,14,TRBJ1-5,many,CASRDRDRGKPQHF
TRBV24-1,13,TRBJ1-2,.,CATGDRGGDGYTF
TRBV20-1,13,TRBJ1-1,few,CSADQGVNTEAFF
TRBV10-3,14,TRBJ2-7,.,CAISESSRTSGRYF
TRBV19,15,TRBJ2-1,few,CASRGQGAAYNEQFF
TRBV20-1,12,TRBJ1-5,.,CSATQEAQPQHF
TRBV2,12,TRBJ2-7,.,CASSDTGDGQYF
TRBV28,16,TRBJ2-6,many,CASRPQGSSGANVLTF
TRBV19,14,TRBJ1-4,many,CASRSTGGRQKLFF
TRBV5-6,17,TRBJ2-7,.,CASSSIRDSGPFREQYF
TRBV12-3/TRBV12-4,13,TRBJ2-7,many,CASSFSSTYEQYF
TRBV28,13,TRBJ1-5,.,CASSSGGGKPQHF
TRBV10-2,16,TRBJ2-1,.,CASSESDPGQGRLEFF
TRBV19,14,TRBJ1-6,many,CASSTDRGGSPLHF
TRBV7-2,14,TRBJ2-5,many,CASSLAGGQETQYF
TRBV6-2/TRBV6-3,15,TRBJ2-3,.,CASSYSGRAADTQYF
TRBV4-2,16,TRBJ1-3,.,CASSQEGSGSGNTIYF
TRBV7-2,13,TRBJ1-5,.,CASSRSLNQPQHF
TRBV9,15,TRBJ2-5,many,CASSVTSGSRKTQYF
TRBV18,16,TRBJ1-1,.,CASSLDTVSGNTEAFF
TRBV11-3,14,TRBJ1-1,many,CASSLEGGQFEAFF
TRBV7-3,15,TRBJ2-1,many,CASSWTSGRAGEQFF